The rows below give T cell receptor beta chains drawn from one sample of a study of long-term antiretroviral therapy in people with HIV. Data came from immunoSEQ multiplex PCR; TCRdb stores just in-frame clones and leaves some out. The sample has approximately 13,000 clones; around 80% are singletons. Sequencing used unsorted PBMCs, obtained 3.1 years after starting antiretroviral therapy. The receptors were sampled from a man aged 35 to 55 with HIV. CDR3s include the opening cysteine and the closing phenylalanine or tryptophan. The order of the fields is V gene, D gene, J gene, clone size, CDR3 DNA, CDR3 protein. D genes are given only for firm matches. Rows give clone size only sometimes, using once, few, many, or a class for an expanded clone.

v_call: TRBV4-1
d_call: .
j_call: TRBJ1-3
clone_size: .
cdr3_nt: TGCGCCAGCAGCCAAGACCCTTGGAGCTCTGGAAACACCATATATTTT
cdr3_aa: CASSQDPWSSGNTIYF

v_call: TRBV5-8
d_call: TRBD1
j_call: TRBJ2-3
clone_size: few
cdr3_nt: TGTGCCAGCAGCTGGGGACAGGGGGCGCTGGCAGATACGCAGTATTTT
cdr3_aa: CASSWGQGALADTQYF

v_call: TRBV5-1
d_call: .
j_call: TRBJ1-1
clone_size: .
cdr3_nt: TGCGCCAGCAGCCCCGAGTTCCAGAGTTACACTGAAGCTTTCTTT
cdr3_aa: CASSPEFQSYTEAFF

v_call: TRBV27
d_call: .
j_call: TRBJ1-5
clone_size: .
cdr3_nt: TGTGCCAGCAGGACGGGGGCAGGAAATCAGCCCCAGCATTTT
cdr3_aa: CASRTGAGNQPQHF

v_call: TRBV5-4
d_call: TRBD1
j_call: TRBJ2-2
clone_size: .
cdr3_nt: TGTGCCAGCAGCCCAGGGGGCGCGAACACCGGGGAGCTGTTTTTT
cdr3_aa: CASSPGGANTGELFF

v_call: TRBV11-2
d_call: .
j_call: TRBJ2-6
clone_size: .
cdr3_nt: TGTGCCAGCAGCTTAGATCGTAGGGAGACGGTTACTGGGGCCAACGTCCTGACTTTC
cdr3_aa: CASSLDRRETVTGANVLTF

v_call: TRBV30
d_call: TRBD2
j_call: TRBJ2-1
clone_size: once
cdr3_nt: TGTGCCTGGGCGCTAGCGGGGGGCCCTTTGAATGAGCAGTTCTTC
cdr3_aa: CAWALAGGPLNEQFF

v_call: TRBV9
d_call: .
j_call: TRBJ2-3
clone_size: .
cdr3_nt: TGTGCCAGCAGCGTAGAGAGGGGAGACACGCAGTATTTT
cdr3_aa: CASSVERGDTQYF

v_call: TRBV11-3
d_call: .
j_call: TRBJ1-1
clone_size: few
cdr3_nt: TGTGCCAGCAGCTTAGATCTTGACACTGAAGCTTTCTTT
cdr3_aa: CASSLDLDTEAFF

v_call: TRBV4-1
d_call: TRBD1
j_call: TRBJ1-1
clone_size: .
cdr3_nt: TGCGCCAGCAGCCGAGACAGGGTGGGAACTGAAGCTTTCTTT
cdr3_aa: CASSRDRVGTEAFF

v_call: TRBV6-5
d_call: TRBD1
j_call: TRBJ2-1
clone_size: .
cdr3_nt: TGTGCCAGCAGAAACAGGGGTAATGAGCAGTTCTTC
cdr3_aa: CASRNRGNEQFF

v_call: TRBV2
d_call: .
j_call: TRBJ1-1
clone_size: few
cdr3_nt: TGTGCCAGCGTGGGAAACACTGAAGCTTTCTTT
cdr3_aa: CASVGNTEAFF

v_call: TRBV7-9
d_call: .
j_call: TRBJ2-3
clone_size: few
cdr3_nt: TGTGCCAGCAGCTTAAGCGGTGGCACAGATACGCAGTATTTT
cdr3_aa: CASSLSGGTDTQYF

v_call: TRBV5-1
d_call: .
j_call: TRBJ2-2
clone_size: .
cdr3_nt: TGCGCCAGCAGCTTGGGGGCAGGAGGCCCCGGGGAGCTGTTTTTT
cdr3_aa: CASSLGAGGPGELFF

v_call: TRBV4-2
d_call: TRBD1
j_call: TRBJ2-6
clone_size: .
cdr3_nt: TGTGCCAGCAGTCTAACAGGGGCGGGGGCCAACGTCCTGACTTTC
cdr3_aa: CASSLTGAGANVLTF

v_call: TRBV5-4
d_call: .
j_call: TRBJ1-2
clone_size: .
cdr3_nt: TGTGCCAGCAGCTTCGCTGGGACACTGGCTAACTATGGCTACACCTTC
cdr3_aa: CASSFAGTLANYGYTF

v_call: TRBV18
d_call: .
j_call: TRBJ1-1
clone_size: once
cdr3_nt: TGTGCCAGCTCACCGTTCGCCGGGGAGGGCACTGAAGCTTTCTTT
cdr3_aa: CASSPFAGEGTEAFF

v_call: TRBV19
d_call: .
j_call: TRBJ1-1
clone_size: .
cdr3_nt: TGTGCCAGTAGGGCGGGGTACACTGAAGCTTTCTTT
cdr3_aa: CASRAGYTEAFF

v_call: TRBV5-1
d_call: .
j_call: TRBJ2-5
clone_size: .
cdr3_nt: TGCGCCAGCGGAGTCGGATCCGCTTCCCAAGAGACCCAGTACTTC
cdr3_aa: CASGVGSASQETQYF

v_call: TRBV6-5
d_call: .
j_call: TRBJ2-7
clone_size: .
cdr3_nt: TGTGCCAGCAGCCCCAATCGGGGGGCCGGCAACGAGCAGTACTTC
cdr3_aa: CASSPNRGAGNEQYF

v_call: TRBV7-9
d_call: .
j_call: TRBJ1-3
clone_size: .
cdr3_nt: TGTGCCAGCAGCTCTCCCCGGGAGTCTGGAAACACCATATATTTT
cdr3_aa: CASSSPRESGNTIYF

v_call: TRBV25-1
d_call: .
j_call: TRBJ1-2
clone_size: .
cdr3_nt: TGTGCCAGCAGTGGAGGGCGGGGGGACTATGGCTACACCTTC
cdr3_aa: CASSGGRGDYGYTF

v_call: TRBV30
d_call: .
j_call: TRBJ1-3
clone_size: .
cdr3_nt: TGTGCCTGGAGGGGGGGGCCCTCGCCCTCTGGAAACACCATATATTTT
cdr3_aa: CAWRGGPSPSGNTIYF

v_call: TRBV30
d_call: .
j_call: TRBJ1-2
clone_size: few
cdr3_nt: TGTGCCTGGAGTGGAGGGCGGGGGTCCGATGGCTACACCTTC
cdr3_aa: CAWSGGRGSDGYTF

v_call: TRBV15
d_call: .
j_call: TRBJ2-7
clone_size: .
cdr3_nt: TGTGCCACCAGCAGAGCCCACTACGAGCAGTACTTC
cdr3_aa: CATSRAHYEQYF

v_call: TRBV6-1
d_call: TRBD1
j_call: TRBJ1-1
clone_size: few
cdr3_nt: TGTGCCAGCAGTCTAGGGACAGCAGCTTTCTTT
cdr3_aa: CASSLGTAAFF

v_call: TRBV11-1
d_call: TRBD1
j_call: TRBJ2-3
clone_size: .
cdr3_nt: TGTGCCAGCACCAAGGGACAGGGAGCGGAGACAGATACGCAGTATTTT
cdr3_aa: CASTKGQGAETDTQYF

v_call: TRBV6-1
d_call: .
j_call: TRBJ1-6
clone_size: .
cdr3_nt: TGTGCCAGCAGTGAAAGGGGCAGGAGCTCCTATAATTCACCCCTCCACTTT
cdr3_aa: CASSERGRSSYNSPLHF

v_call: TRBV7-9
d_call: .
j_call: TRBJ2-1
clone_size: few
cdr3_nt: TGTGCCAGCACCCCCGTACTCTCTGGGAATGAGCAGTTCTTC
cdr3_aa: CASTPVLSGNEQFF

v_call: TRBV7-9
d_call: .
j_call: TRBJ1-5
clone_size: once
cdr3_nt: TGTGCCAGCAGCTTAACCAGGGAGAAGGGCCAGCCCCAGCATTTT
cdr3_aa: CASSLTREKGQPQHF

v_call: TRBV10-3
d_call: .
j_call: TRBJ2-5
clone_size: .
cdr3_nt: TGTGCCATCAGTGCCGGATGGGAGACCCAGTACTTC
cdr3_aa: CAISAGWETQYF

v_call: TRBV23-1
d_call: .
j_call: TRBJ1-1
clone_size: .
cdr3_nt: TGCGCCAGCAGTCAATTATTCATCCGGATGAACACTGAAGCTTTCTTT
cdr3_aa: CASSQLFIRMNTEAFF

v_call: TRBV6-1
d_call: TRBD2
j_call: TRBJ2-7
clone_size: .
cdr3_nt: TGTGCCAGCAGTGAACCCGCCGGGGGGAGCTCCTACGAGCAGTACTTC
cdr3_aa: CASSEPAGGSSYEQYF

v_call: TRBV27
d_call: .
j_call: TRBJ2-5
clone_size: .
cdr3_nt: TGTGCCAGCAGTTTAGCGGCTAGGCAAGAGACCCAGTACTTC
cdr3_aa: CASSLAARQETQYF

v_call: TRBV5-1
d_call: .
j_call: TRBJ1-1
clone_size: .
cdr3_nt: TGCGCCAGCAAGGGAGGGTCATCCCACACTGAAGCTTTCTTT
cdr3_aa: CASKGGSSHTEAFF

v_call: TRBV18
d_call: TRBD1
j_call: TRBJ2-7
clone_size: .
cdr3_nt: TGTGCCAGCTCACCAAGACAGGGGGCCGCCTACGAGCAGTACTTC
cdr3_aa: CASSPRQGAAYEQYF

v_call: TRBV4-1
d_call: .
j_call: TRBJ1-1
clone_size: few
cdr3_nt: TGCGCCAGCAGCCAAGATGCCAATACCATGAACACTGAAGCTTTCTTT
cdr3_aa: CASSQDANTMNTEAFF

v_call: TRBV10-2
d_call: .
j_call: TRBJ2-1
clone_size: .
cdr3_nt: TGCGCCAGCAGTGAAGGGCTCCAATACAATGAGCAGTTCTTC
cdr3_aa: CASSEGLQYNEQFF

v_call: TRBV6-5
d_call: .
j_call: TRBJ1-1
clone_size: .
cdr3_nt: TGTGCCAGCAGTTTGGGTGGGGGGACTGAAGCTTTCTTT
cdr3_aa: CASSLGGGTEAFF

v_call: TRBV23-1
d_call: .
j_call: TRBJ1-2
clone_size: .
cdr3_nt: TGCGCCAGCAGTCAATCCGGGACATATTATGGCTACACCTTC
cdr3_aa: CASSQSGTYYGYTF

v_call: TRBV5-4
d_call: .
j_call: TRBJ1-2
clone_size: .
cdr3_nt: TGTGCCAGCAGCCTTTCGGGGGCCCTTTATGGCTACACCTTC
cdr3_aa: CASSLSGALYGYTF

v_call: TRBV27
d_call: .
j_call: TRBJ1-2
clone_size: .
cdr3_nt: TGTGCCAGCAGCCCCTTGGGGGCACAGGGATCGAATGGCTACACCTTC
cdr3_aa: CASSPLGAQGSNGYTF

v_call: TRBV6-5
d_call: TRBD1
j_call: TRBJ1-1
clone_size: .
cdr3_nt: TGTGCCAGCAGATCCCTCCGACAGGGAAGGGATGCTTTCTTT
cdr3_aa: CASRSLRQGRDAFF

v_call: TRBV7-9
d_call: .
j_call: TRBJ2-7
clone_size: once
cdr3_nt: TGTGCCAGCAGCTTACTTGGGGATAGGGGCTCCTACGAGCAGTACTTC
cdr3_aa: CASSLLGDRGSYEQYF

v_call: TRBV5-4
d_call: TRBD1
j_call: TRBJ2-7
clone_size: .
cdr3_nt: TGTGCCAGCAGCTCCCGGGCAGGGGGCCAGGGCGAGCAGTACTTC
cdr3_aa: CASSSRAGGQGEQYF

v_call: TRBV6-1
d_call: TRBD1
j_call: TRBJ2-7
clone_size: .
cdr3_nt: TGTGCCAGCAGTGAATGGACAGGCTCCTACGAGCAGTACTTC
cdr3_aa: CASSEWTGSYEQYF

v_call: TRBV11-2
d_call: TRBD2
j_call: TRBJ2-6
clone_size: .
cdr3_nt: TGTGCCAGCAGCTTAGAGGGGGGGTCCTCTGGGGCCAACGTCCTGACTTTC
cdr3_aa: CASSLEGGSSGANVLTF

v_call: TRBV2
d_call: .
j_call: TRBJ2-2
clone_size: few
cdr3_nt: TGTGCCAAACTAGACGGCGGGGAGCTGTTTTTT
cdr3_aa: CAKLDGGELFF

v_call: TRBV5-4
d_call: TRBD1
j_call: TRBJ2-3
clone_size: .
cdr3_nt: TGTGCCAGCAGCTTGGTTGCAGGGGGTCCAGATACGCAGTATTTT
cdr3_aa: CASSLVAGGPDTQYF

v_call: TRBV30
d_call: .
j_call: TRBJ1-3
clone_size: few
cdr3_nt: TGTGCCTGGGGAGAGACGGACGGAAACACCATATATTTT
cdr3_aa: CAWGETDGNTIYF

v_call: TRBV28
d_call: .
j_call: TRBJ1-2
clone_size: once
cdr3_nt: TGTGCCAGCAGTTTTGAGGGGACCTTTTATGGCTACACCTTC
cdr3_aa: CASSFEGTFYGYTF

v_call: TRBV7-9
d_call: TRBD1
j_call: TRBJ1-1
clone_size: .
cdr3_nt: TGTGCCAGCAGCCAGGGACAGGGGAACACTGAAGCTTTCTTT
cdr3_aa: CASSQGQGNTEAFF

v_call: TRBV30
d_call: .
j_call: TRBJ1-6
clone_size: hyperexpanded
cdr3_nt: TGTGCCTGGAGTGGTGAAGATGGGCGGCGGACCCTCCACTTT
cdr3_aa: CAWSGEDGRRTLHF

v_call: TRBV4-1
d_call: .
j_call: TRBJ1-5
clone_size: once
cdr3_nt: TGCGCCAGCAGCCCCACGCCGGGCCGGGACGACGGTCAGCCCCAGCATTTT
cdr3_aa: CASSPTPGRDDGQPQHF

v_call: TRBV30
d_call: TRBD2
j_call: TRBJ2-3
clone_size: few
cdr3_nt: TGTGCCATTGGACTAGCGGGGGTCACAGATACGCAGTATTTT
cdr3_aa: CAIGLAGVTDTQYF